The clone carrying this T cell receptor beta chain was seen more than once but under ten times. The sample is drawn from a study of blood T cell repertoires in COVID-19. Study summary: The cDNA or gDNA used as material had been derived from T cells, B-cell-depleted T cells, or PBMCs.

Original data processing: It was from reference gene primer amplification that nucleated cell counts were estimated. The data were produced by immunoSEQ multiplex PCR, yet TCRdb's version contains in-frame clones alone and is incomplete. V and J calls and clone size are copied from that table; D and trimming were computed from the DNA. The sample carries about 120,000 clones, 85% recorded once. This TCR was recovered from an older man with active or convalescent COVID-19. Specimen: peripheral blood.

The CDR3 is CASSPDGQYYEQYF. CDR3 bases: TGCGCCAGCAGCCCGGACGGACAGTACTACGAGCAGTACTTC. The rearrangement links TRBV5-1 to TRBJ2-7; D may be TRBD1 (6 bases). The CDR3 is 14 residues long. V lost 4 bases to trimming and J lost 3 bases, with 14 bases between them. CDR1 is SGHRS and CDR2 is YFSETQ in the germline V gene. Based on the CDR3 plus reference TRBV5-1 and TRBJ2-7, the full variable domain is KAGVTQTPRYLIKTRGQQVTLSCSPISGHRSVSWYQQTPGQGLQFLFEYFSETQRNKGNFPGRFSGRQFSNSRSEMNVSTLELGDSALYLCASSPDGQYYEQYFGPGTRLTVT.